This T cell receptor beta chain was profiled in a study of technical replicates of blood from several donors. The table lists this clone with a few counts. V lost 1 base to trimming and J lost 8 bases, with 8 bases between them. The CDR3 contains 12 residues. Looked up from germline, CDR1 is MNHEY and CDR2 is SVGAGI. Repertoires were generated with immunoSEQ multiplex PCR, while TCRdb's copy carries only in-frame clones and drops some. The sample holds tens of thousands of clones; approximately 93% are singletons and the top ten take less than 0.3%. This receptor was obtained from a human donor in good health. What was sequenced was T cells isolated from PBMCs. J is TRBJ1-1 and V is TRBV6-5, with D tentatively TRBD1 (6 bases). CDR3 amino acids: CASSYYTGEAFF. The CDR3 DNA sequence: TGTGCCAGCAGTTACTATACAGGGGAAGCTTTCTTT.